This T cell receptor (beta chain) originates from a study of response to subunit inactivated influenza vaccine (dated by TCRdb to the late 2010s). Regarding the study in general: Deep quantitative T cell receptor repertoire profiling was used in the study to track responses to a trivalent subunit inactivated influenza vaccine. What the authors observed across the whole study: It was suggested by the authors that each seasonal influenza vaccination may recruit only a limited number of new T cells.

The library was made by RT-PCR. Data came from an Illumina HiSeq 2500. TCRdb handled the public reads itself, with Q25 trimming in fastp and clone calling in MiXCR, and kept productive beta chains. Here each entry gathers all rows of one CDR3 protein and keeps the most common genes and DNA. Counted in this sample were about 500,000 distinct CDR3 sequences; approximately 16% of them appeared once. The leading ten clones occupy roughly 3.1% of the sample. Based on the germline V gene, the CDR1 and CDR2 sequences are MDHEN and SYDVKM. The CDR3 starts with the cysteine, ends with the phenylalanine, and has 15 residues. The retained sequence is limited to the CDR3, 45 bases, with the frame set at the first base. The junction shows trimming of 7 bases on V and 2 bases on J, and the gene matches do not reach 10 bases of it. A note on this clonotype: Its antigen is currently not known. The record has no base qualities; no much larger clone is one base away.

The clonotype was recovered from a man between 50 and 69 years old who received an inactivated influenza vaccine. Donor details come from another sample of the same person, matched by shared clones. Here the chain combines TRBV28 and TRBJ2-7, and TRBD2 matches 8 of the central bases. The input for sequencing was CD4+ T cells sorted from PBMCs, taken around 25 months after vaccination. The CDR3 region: CASIASGGVTYEQYF. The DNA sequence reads TGTGCCAGCATCGCGAGCGGGGGCGTTACCTACGAGCAGTACTTC. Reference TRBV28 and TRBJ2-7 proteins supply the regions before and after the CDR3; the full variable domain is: DVKVTQSSRYLVKRTGEKVFLECVQDMDHENMFWYRQDPGLGLRLIYFSYDVKMKEKGDIPEGYSVSREKKERFSLILESASTNQTSMYLCASIASGGVTYEQYFGPGTRLTVT.